A selection of T cell receptor beta chains follows, all from one sample in a study of T cells in Graves' hyperthyroidism and ophthalmopathy. TCRdb reanalysed the multiplex PCR reads using MiXCR and keeps one entry per CDR3 protein. Among more than 550,000 distinct CDR3 sequences listed, 45% were seen once. The material sequenced was peripheral blood or thyroid tissue (not recorded which). Receptor source: an adult man with Graves' disease, either hyperthyroidism or ophthalmopathy (not recorded which). Each CDR3 is given with its conserved first and last residue. The D gene is left open where the match is weak. A clone size is listed for some rows: how often the clone was seen (once, few, many), or a class if it is expanded.

d_gene: .
v_gene: TRBV7-2
abundance: many
j_gene: TRBJ1-1
CDR3aa: CASSLALGAHEAFF
CDR3nt: TGTGCCAGCAGCTTAGCGCTGGGTGCCCATGAAGCTTTCTTT

d_gene: TRBD1
v_gene: TRBV29-1
abundance: .
j_gene: TRBJ1-2
CDR3aa: CSYGTVDYGYTF
CDR3nt: TGCAGCTACGGGACAGTTGACTATGGCTACACCTTC

d_gene: .
v_gene: TRBV12-3/TRBV12-4
abundance: .
j_gene: TRBJ1-2
CDR3aa: CASSSPFGRGNYGYTF
CDR3nt: TGTGCCAGCAGTTCCCCATTTGGGCGGGGGAACTATGGCTACACCTTC

d_gene: .
v_gene: TRBV10-3
abundance: .
j_gene: TRBJ1-5
CDR3aa: CASSERSDGGRGQPQHF
CDR3nt: TGTGCCAGCAGTGAAAGAAGCGATGGGGGTAGGGGCCAGCCCCAGCATTTT

d_gene: .
v_gene: TRBV29-1
abundance: many
j_gene: TRBJ2-7
CDR3aa: CSVVGSTYEQYF
CDR3nt: TGCAGCGTTGTCGGGTCTACCTACGAGCAGTACTTC

d_gene: TRBD1
v_gene: TRBV10-3
abundance: .
j_gene: TRBJ1-2
CDR3aa: CAISESSLQGAQGYGYTF
CDR3nt: TGTGCCATCAGTGAGTCGAGTTTACAGGGGGCGCAGGGCTATGGCTACACCTTC

d_gene: .
v_gene: TRBV20-1
abundance: .
j_gene: TRBJ1-5
CDR3aa: CSARDVLHNQPQHF
CDR3nt: TGCAGTGCTAGAGATGTCTTGCACAATCAGCCCCAGCATTTT

d_gene: TRBD1
v_gene: TRBV7-4
abundance: .
j_gene: TRBJ1-5
CDR3aa: CASTPAGGGQPQHF
CDR3nt: TGTGCCAGCACCCCCGCAGGGGGCGGCCAGCCCCAGCATTTT

d_gene: .
v_gene: TRBV7-9
abundance: .
j_gene: TRBJ2-2
CDR3aa: CASRPWNTGELFF
CDR3nt: TGTGCCAGCAGGCCATGGAACACCGGGGAGCTGTTTTTT

d_gene: .
v_gene: TRBV7-2
abundance: .
j_gene: TRBJ2-7
CDR3aa: CASRKGGEGRREQYF
CDR3nt: TGTGCCAGCAGAAAGGGGGGGGAGGGCCGTCGGGAGCAGTACTTC

d_gene: .
v_gene: TRBV5-1
abundance: .
j_gene: TRBJ2-7
CDR3aa: CASSLDPWGEQYF
CDR3nt: TGCGCCAGCAGCTTGGACCCCTGGGGCGAGCAGTACTTC

d_gene: TRBD1
v_gene: TRBV29-1
abundance: .
j_gene: TRBJ1-4
CDR3aa: CSRQGGGEKLFF
CDR3nt: TGCAGCCGCCAGGGGGGTGGGGAAAAACTGTTTTTT

d_gene: TRBD1
v_gene: TRBV30
abundance: .
j_gene: TRBJ1-5
CDR3aa: CAWSNRGHQPQHF
CDR3nt: TGTGCCTGGAGTAACAGGGGGCATCAGCCCCAGCATTTT

d_gene: TRBD1
v_gene: TRBV10-3
abundance: many
j_gene: TRBJ1-6
CDR3aa: CAISESRQGVNSPLHF
CDR3nt: TGTGCCATCAGTGAGTCGAGACAGGGTGTGAATTCACCCCTCCACTTT

d_gene: .
v_gene: TRBV20-1
abundance: once
j_gene: TRBJ2-7
CDR3aa: CSARSLSTGEQYF
CDR3nt: TGCAGTGCTAGAAGCCTTTCCACCGGGGAGCAGTACTTC

d_gene: .
v_gene: TRBV25-1
abundance: .
j_gene: TRBJ2-5
CDR3aa: CASSYYEGQGQTQYF
CDR3nt: TGTGCCAGCAGTTACTACGAGGGCCAGGGCCAGACCCAGTACTTC

d_gene: .
v_gene: TRBV29-1
abundance: few
j_gene: TRBJ2-5
CDR3aa: CSVVRDQETQYF
CDR3nt: TGCAGCGTTGTTCGCGACCAAGAGACCCAGTACTTC

d_gene: TRBD1
v_gene: TRBV10-3
abundance: .
j_gene: TRBJ1-2
CDR3aa: CAARDGTASNYGYTF
CDR3nt: TGTGCCGCTAGGGACGGGACAGCTTCTAACTATGGCTACACCTTC

d_gene: TRBD1
v_gene: TRBV10-3
abundance: .
j_gene: TRBJ1-1
CDR3aa: CASSESGTGGEGTEAFF
CDR3nt: TGTGCCAGCAGTGAAAGTGGGACAGGGGGCGAGGGCACTGAAGCTTTCTTT

d_gene: TRBD2
v_gene: TRBV29-1
abundance: .
j_gene: TRBJ2-7
CDR3aa: CSVLRTTEGLAGVYEQYF
CDR3nt: TGCAGCGTCCTCAGGACCACCGAAGGACTAGCGGGAGTATACGAGCAGTACTTC

d_gene: .
v_gene: TRBV11-3
abundance: .
j_gene: TRBJ1-1
CDR3aa: CASSPQGQLNTEAFF
CDR3nt: TGTGCCAGCAGCCCTCAGGGGCAGTTGAACACTGAAGCTTTCTTT

d_gene: .
v_gene: TRBV19
abundance: once
j_gene: TRBJ1-2
CDR3aa: CASTSRNSYYGYTF
CDR3nt: TGTGCCAGTACATCACGAAATAGCTACTATGGCTACACCTTC

d_gene: .
v_gene: TRBV2
abundance: .
j_gene: TRBJ1-1
CDR3aa: CASNPDRVEAFF
CDR3nt: TGTGCCAGCAACCCTGACCGTGTTGAAGCTTTCTTT

d_gene: TRBD2
v_gene: TRBV7-2
abundance: .
j_gene: TRBJ2-5
CDR3aa: CASSPTSGGWETQYF
CDR3nt: TGTGCCAGCAGCCCCACTAGCGGAGGGTGGGAGACCCAGTACTTC

d_gene: TRBD1
v_gene: TRBV7-3
abundance: few
j_gene: TRBJ1-1
CDR3aa: CATSSGTGRLNTEAFF
CDR3nt: TGTGCCACCTCTTCCGGGACAGGGCGCTTGAACACTGAAGCTTTCTTT

d_gene: .
v_gene: TRBV24-1
abundance: few
j_gene: TRBJ2-7
CDR3aa: CATSDWGQEQYF
CDR3nt: TGTGCCACCAGTGATTGGGGGCAAGAGCAGTACTTC

d_gene: .
v_gene: TRBV2
abundance: once
j_gene: TRBJ1-3
CDR3aa: CASSENPGSSGNTIYF
CDR3nt: TGTGCCAGCAGTGAAAATCCGGGGAGCTCTGGAAACACCATATATTTT

d_gene: .
v_gene: TRBV24-1
abundance: many
j_gene: TRBJ1-2
CDR3aa: CATSVSDSYGYTF
CDR3nt: TGTGCCACCAGTGTTAGTGACAGCTATGGCTACACCTTC